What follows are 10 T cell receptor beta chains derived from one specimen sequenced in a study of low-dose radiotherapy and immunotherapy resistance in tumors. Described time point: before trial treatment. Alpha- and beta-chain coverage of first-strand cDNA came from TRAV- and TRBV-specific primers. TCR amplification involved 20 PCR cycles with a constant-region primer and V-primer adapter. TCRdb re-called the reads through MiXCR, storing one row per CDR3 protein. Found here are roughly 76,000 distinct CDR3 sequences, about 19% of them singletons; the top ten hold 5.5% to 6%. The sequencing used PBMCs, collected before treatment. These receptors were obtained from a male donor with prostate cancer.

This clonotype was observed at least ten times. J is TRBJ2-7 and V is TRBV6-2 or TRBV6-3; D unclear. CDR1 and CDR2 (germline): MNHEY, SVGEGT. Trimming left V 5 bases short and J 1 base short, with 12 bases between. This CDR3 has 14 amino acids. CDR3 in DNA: TGTGCCAGCAGTGAAGCCGGGCTATCCTACGAGCAGTACTTC. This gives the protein CASSEAGLSYEQYF.

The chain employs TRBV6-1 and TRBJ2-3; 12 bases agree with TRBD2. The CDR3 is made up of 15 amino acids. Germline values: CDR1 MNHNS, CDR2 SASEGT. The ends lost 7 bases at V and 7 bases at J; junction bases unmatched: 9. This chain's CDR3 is CASTRTSGTLNTQYF. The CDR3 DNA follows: TGTGCCAGCACCCGGACTAGCGGGACCCTGAATACGCAGTATTTT.

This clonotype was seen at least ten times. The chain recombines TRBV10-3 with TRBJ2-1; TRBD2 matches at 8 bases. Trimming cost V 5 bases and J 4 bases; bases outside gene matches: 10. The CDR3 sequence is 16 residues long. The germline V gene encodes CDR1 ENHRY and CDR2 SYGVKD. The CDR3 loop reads CAISRRAGVGYNEQFF. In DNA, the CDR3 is TGTGCCATCAGTAGGAGAGCGGGAGTGGGATACAATGAGCAGTTCTTC.

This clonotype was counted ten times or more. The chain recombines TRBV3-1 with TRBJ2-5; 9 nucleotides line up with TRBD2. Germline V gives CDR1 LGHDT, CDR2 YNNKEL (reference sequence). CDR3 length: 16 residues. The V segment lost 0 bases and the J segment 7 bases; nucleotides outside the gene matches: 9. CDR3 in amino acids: CASSQDPSGVSGTQYF. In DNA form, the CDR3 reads TGTGCCAGCAGCCAAGATCCTAGCGGGGTATCTGGGACCCAGTACTTC.

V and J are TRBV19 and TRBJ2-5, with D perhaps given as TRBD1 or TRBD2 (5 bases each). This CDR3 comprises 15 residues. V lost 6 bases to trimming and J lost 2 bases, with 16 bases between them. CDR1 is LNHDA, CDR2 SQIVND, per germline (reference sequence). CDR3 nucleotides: TGTGCCAGTAGCCCAACCGGGACCCCACAAGAGACCCAGTACTTC. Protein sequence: CASSPTGTPQETQYF. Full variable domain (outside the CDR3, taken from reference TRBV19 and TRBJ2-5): DGGITQSPKYLFRKEGQNVTLSCEQNLNHDAMYWYRQDPGQGLRLIYYSQIVNDFQKGDIAEGYSVSREKKESFPLTVTSAQKNPTAFYLCASSPTGTPQETQYFGPGTRLLVL.

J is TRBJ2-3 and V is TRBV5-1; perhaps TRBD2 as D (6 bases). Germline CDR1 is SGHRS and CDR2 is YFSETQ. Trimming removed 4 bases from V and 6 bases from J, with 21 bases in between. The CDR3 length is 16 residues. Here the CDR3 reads CASSEGGTASLDTQYF. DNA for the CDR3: TGCGCCAGCAGCGAAGGCGGGACCGCTAGTTTGGATACGCAGTATTTT. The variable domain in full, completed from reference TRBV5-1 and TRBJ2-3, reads KAGVTQTPRYLIKTRGQQVTLSCSPISGHRSVSWYQQTPGQGLQFLFEYFSETQRNKGNFPGRFSGRQFSNSRSEMNVSTLELGDSALYLCASSEGGTASLDTQYFGPGTRLTVL.

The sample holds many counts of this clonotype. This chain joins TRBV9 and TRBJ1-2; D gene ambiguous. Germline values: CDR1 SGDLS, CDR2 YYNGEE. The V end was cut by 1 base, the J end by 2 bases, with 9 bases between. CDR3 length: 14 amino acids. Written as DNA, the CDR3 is TGTGCCAGCAGCGTACACCCTGGGAACTATGGCTACACCTTC. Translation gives CASSVHPGNYGYTF.

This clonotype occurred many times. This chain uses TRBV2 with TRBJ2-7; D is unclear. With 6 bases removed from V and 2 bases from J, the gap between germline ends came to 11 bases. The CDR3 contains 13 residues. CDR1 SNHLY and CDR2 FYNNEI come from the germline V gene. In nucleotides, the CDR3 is TGTGCCAGCAGGCGAAGCCCTACCTACGAGCAGTACTTC. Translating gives CASRRSPTYEQYF. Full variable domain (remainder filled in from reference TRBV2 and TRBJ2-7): EPEVTQTPSHQVTQMGQEVILRCVPISNHLYFYWYRQILGQKVEFLVSFYNNEISEKSEIFDDQFSVERPDGSNFTLKIRSTKLEDSAMYFCASRRSPTYEQYFGPGTRLTVT.

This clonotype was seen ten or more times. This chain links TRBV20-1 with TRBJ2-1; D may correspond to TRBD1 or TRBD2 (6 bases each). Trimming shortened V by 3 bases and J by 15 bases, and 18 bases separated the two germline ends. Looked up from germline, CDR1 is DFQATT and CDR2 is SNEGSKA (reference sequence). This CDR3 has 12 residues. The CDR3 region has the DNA TGCAGTGCTAGCCCGGGGGCCGAGTTTCGGTTCTTC. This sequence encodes CSASPGAEFRFF.

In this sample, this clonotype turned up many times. The CDR3 here is CASNRGEGNQPQHF. In DNA, the CDR3 is TGTGCCAGTAACAGGGGTGAGGGCAATCAGCCCCAGCATTTT. V gene TRBV19 combines with J gene TRBJ1-5, with TRBD1 matching 7 bases. Germline V gene lookup returns CDR1 LNHDA and CDR2 SQIVND (reference sequence). After removal of 7 bases from V and 2 bases from J, the junction contained 5 bases not matched to a gene. CDR3 length: 14 amino acids.